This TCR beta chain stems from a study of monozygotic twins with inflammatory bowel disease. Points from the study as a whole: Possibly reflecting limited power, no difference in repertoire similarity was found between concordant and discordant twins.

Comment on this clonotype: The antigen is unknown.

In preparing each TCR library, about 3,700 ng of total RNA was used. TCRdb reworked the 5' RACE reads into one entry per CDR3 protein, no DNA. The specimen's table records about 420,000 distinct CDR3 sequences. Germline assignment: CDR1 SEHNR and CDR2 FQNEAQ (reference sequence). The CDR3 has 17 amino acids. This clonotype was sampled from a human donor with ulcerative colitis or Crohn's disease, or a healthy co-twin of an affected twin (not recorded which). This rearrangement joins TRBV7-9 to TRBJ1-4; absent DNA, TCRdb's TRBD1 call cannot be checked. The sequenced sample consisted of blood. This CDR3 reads CASSLRGGRVGNEKLFF.